A single sample gave rise to the 13 T cell receptor beta chains below, sequenced in a study of cytomegalovirus exposure and HLA in healthy donors. The study ran its PCR with 60 Vbeta and 13 Jbeta primers. Repertoires were generated with immunoSEQ multiplex PCR, while TCRdb's copy carries only in-frame clones and drops some. This table has 110,000 or so clones, 67% appearing once. Sequenced sample: PBMCs. All receptors derive from a man between 18 and 29 years old in good health and CMV-seropositive.

The gene calls are TRBV5-6 and TRBJ1-1; 8 bases line up with TRBD1. With 1 base clipped from V and 10 bases from J, the junction kept 12 bases outside the gene matches. This CDR3 spans 15 amino acids. CDR1 is SGHDT and CDR2 is YYEEEE in the germline V gene. This CDR3 reads CASSLSVTGVGRAFF. In DNA form, the CDR3 reads TGTGCCAGCAGCTTGTCTGTGACAGGGGTTGGACGAGCTTTCTTT.

The chain carries TRBV21-1 and TRBJ2-3; the table calls TRBD1, which could not be checked here. TRBV21-1 is a listed pseudogene. The CDR3 loop spans 16 amino acids. Here the CDR3 DNA reads TGTGCCAGCCCCAGAGCGGGACAGGTGGGCCCAGATACGCAGTATTTT. Amino acids: CASPRAGQVGPDTQYF.

There are a few counts of this clone. The chain has TRBV6-5 and TRBJ1-2, with D maybe TRBD1 (5 bases). Germline V CDR1 and CDR2: MNHEY, SVGAGI. The CDR3 totals 14 residues. The V gene lost 5 bases and the J gene lost 7 bases, with 17 bases spanning the gap. As DNA, the CDR3 is TGTGCCAGCAGTACGGGGGGTCCGCGGGGTGGCTACACCTTC. It encodes CASSTGGPRGGYTF.

The chain is built from TRBV25-1 and TRBJ2-5, with 7 bases matching TRBD1. This CDR3 is built from 16 residues. Unmatched junction bases numbered 7, after V lost 1 base and J lost 2 bases. CDR1 and CDR2 (germline): MGHDK, SYGVNS. The CDR3 protein is CASSEFSGTAQETQYF. The CDR3 bases are TGTGCCAGCAGTGAATTCTCTGGGACAGCGCAAGAGACCCAGTACTTC.

The chain recombines TRBV11-1 with TRBJ2-2; the D gene is possibly TRBD1 (8 bases). CDR1 and CDR2 (germline): SGHAT, FQDESV (reference sequence). The CDR3 totals 15 residues. The V and J ends lost 3 bases and 5 bases respectively, with 13 bases between them. In nucleotides, the CDR3 is TGTGCCAGCAGCTTTGGACAGGGAGGGACCGGGGAGCTGTTTTTT. This sequence encodes CASSFGQGGTGELFF.

This chain uses TRBV7-2 with TRBJ2-5; 8 nucleotides match TRBD1. Germline assignment: CDR1 SGHTA and CDR2 FQGNSA. The CDR3 consists of 15 residues. V shed 5 bases and J 1 base; nucleotides not matched to a gene: 6. CDR3 protein: CASSHETGGQETQYF. The CDR3 nucleotides are TGTGCCAGCAGCCACGAAACAGGGGGCCAAGAGACCCAGTACTTC.

This sequence joins TRBV28 and TRBJ1-1; 10 nucleotides line up with TRBD1. The V gene end was trimmed by 7 bases and the J gene end by 2 bases; junction bases not matched to a gene: 10. The CDR3 totals 16 residues. The germline V gene has CDR1 MDHEN and CDR2 SYDVKM. CDR3 region: CASTIGTGASNTEAFF. The CDR3 DNA sequence: TGTGCCAGCACTATTGGGACAGGGGCCTCTAACACTGAAGCTTTCTTT. Combining the CDR3 with reference TRBV28 and TRBJ1-1 gives the whole variable domain DVKVTQSSRYLVKRTGEKVFLECVQDMDHENMFWYRQDPGLGLRLIYFSYDVKMKEKGDIPEGYSVSREKKERFSLILESASTNQTSMYLCASTIGTGASNTEAFFGQGTRLTVV.

This rearrangement joins TRBV5-1 to TRBJ1-1, with TRBD1 as a possible D gene (5 bases). Trimming left V 6 bases short and J 1 base short, with 16 bases between. The germline V gene encodes CDR1 SGHRS and CDR2 YFSETQ. CDR3 length: 15 residues. CDR3 protein: CASTYLGPQNTEAFF. For the CDR3, the DNA is TGCGCCAGCACATACTTGGGGCCGCAGAACACTGAAGCTTTCTTT. Supplemented by reference TRBV5-1 and TRBJ1-1, the full variable domain reads KAGVTQTPRYLIKTRGQQVTLSCSPISGHRSVSWYQQTPGQGLQFLFEYFSETQRNKGNFPGRFSGRQFSNSRSEMNVSTLELGDSALYLCASTYLGPQNTEAFFGQGTRLTVV.

This chain connects TRBV19 to TRBJ1-6, with D tentatively TRBD1 (6 bases). Germline loops: CDR1 LNHDA, CDR2 SQIVND (reference sequence). The V end lost 11 bases, the J end lost 5 bases, and 19 bases lay between the germline ends. The CDR3 length is 15 residues. The CDR3 sequence is CAGPKGEMDNSPLHF. The CDR3 nucleotides read TGTGCCGGGCCAAAGGGGGAGATGGATAATTCACCCCTCCACTTT.

The J gene is TRBJ2-1, the V gene TRBV6-5; TRBD1 matches 9 bases. Germline V gene sequence: CDR1 MNHEY, CDR2 SVGAGI. This CDR3 comprises 15 residues. V was pared by 6 bases and J by 6 bases, with 9 bases of the junction left unmatched. The chain's CDR3 is CASRSVGTGSNEQFF. The DNA of the CDR3 is TGTGCCAGCAGGTCGGTGGGGACAGGGAGCAATGAGCAGTTCTTC.

The V call is TRBV20-1, the J call TRBJ2-1; no reliable D call. Germline assignment: CDR1 DFQATT and CDR2 SNEGSKA (reference sequence). The CDR3 sequence is 11 residues long. Trimming removed 4 bases from V and 5 bases from J, with 6 bases in between. The CDR3 loop is CSAIGNNEQFF. CDR3 DNA: TGCAGTGCTATTGGCAACAATGAGCAGTTCTTC.

This clone was detected a few times. This chain uses TRBV27 with TRBJ1-2, with a tentative D call TRBD1 (6 bases). Trimming pared 2 bases from V and 2 bases from J, leaving 6 bases between. The CDR3 length is 13 residues. Germline V gene data show CDR1 as MNHEY and CDR2 as SMNVEV (reference sequence). As DNA, the CDR3 is TGTGCCAGCAGTTTAACAGGGAACTATGGCTACACCTTC. Protein product: CASSLTGNYGYTF.

The rearrangement links TRBV23-1 to TRBJ2-1, with 7 bases fitting TRBD1. TRBV23-1 is placed among ORFs of uncertain function. Unmatched junction bases numbered 6, after V lost 1 base and J lost 0 bases. The CDR3 sequence is 17 residues long. CDR3 coding DNA: TGCGCCAGCAGTCAATTAAGACAGGGCCTCTCCTACAATGAGCAGTTCTTC. It yields the protein CASSQLRQGLSYNEQFF.